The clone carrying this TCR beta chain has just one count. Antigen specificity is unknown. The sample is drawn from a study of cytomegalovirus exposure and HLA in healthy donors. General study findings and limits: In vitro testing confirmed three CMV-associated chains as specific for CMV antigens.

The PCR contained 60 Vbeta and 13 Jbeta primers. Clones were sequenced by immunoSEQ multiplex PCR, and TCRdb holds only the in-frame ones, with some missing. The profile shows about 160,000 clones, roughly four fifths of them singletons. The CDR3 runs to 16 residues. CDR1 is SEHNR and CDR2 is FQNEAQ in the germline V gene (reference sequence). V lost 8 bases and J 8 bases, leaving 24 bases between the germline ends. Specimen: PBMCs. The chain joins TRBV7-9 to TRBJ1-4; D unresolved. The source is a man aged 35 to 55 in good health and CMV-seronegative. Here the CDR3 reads CASGGIRAKDREKLFF. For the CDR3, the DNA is TGTGCCAGCGGAGGTATCCGGGCCAAAGATCGCGAAAAACTGTTTTTT.